This TCR beta chain was identified in a study of shared clonotypes between healthy human individuals (dated by TCRdb to the early 2020s). In the study overall: The cohort included three men and a couple of women between 18 and 49 years of age. Per donor, three plates each were used for CD4 naive and CD4 memory, two for CD8 naive, and one for CD8 memory. Blood TCR repertoires of roughly five healthy adults were deeply sequenced to estimate repertoire size and the extent of clonotype sharing between individuals. To increase sequencing depth and limit assay-specific biases, TCR repertoire library preparation and sequencing were carried out by different laboratories using diverse techniques. Each donor's leukapheresis produced roughly between roughly 0.85 and 10 billion PBMCs. Points the paper makes about the study in general: Only blood was sampled, and tissue TCR repertoires likely differ from those in blood. Clonotypes shared by all four sorted-subset donors showed higher generation probabilities than non-shared clonotypes. Rarefaction of sorted-subset datasets indicated incomplete sequencing despite the large sequencing depth. Across a handful of donors, roughly 5% of naive CD4, roughly 3.4% of naive CD8, around 2.1% of memory CD4, and under 0.45% of memory CD8 clonotypes were shared. Because the study included a small number of donors, the genetic and exposure-history diversity represented was limited. Naive subsets generally had larger estimated clonotype richness than memory subsets. Pairwise subsampling indicated that sequencing depth was expected to affect the degree of clonotype sharing among donors.

Relative to germline, V is 11 bases shorter and J is 5 bases shorter, with 12 bases between their ends. In the germline V gene, CDR1 corresponds to MDHEN and CDR2 to SYDVKM. The CDR3, cysteine through phenylalanine, is 11 amino acids long. Here the CDR3 DNA is all that survives: 33 bases in frame from base 1. On this clone: Its antigen is unknown. Base quality data are lacking; no much larger clone is found one base away.

Using the deep immunoSEQ assay, TCR CDR3 regions were amplified from genomic DNA by multiplex PCR. For each cell subset, the extracted genomic DNA was distributed evenly across all wells of several immunoSEQ 96-well plates, and each plate served as one replicate. Each replicate PCR for sorted subsets received about 200 ng genomic DNA, equal to roughly 30,000 T cell genomes. Purified libraries were measured with a Qubit 3.0 fluorometer, size-checked on a Bioanalyzer 2100, and measured again with the KAPA Library Quantification kit. Every immunoSEQ 96-well plate was sequenced on a dedicated single-read 150-cycle Illumina NextSeq 550 flow cell. Per the source publication's procedure: Because the immunoSEQ output included only junctional sequences and no quality scores, the filtering could not be the same as the filtering used for full-length reads. Sequences were annotated with PyIR, a Python wrapper for IgBLAST v1.9, and V/J genes and CDR3 were assigned using IMGT germline references. Reads were removed for weak V/J assignments (E-value above 1e-6), missing CDR3, stop codons, out-of-frame junctions, or ambiguous translated residues. V3J clonotypes were defined as sequences sharing an identical inferred V gene, J gene, and CDR3 amino acid sequence. To compute the percentage overlap between repertoires, the number of shared unique clonotypes was divided by the size of the smaller repertoire. RTK rarefaction, the Chao1 estimator, and Recon v2.1 estimates of unobserved clonotypes were used to assess repertoire richness. Generation probabilities for all TCRbeta clonotypes obtained by the gDNA method from a handful of donors were computed using OLGA. Held by TCRdb, this immuneACCESS table contains in-frame sequences only and omits some clones. Under half of the omission traces to an unresolved V gene where checked; the cause of the rest is unknown. The V and J calls and clone size come from that table; D and trimming were worked out from the DNA. The sample records approximately 2.4 million clones, approximately 96% of which are singletons. Roughly 0.13% of the sample rests with the top ten.

The donors were healthy, HIV-negative adults who had no recently reported acute infections or vaccinations. Every donor was a Caucasian adult residing in Nashville, Tennessee, USA. CD4+ T cells were enriched by magnetic negative selection; naive cells were then positively selected on CD45RA, and the negative fraction formed the memory subset. Blood was obtained by leukapheresis, after which PBMCs were separated by Ficoll-Histopaque density gradient centrifugation and cryopreserved in liquid nitrogen vapor phase. Analytical flow cytometry was used to check the purity and quantity of every magnetically sorted T cell population. Genomic DNA was isolated from each sorted fraction and quantified by UV absorbance on a Nanodrop 2000c.

Sequencing was performed on naive CD4+ T cells sorted from blood. The sample's cell subset or site label, decoded: CD45RA+ positively selected. The receptor's source is a man younger than 35 in good health. Recombination connected TRBV28 to TRBJ1-1, with the D gene not confidently named. The CDR3 here reads CASSGRTEAFF. The DNA sequence is given as TGTGCCTCCTCAGGTCGTACTGAAGCTTTCTTT.